Below, 14 T cell receptor beta chains from the same sample are listed, as sequenced in a study of T cell repertoires in ileal Crohn's disease. Assay used: immunoSEQ multiplex PCR; TCRdb lists only in-frame clones, some missing. The sample includes about 8,400 clones, around 82% of them seen just once. The specimen was ileal tissue. The receptor source for this set is an adult with Crohn's disease.

This rearrangement joins TRBV27 to TRBJ2-2, with D perhaps given as TRBD1 or TRBD2 (5 bases each). In germline, CDR1 is MNHEY, CDR2 SMNVEV (reference sequence). The length of the CDR3 is 14 residues. The V end was cut by 8 bases, the J end by 2 bases, with 12 bases between. CDR3 region: CASAGAQNTGELFF. As DNA, the CDR3 is TGTGCCAGCGCCGGGGCCCAAAACACCGGGGAGCTGTTTTTT.

This clone has only a few counts. The rearrangement uses TRBV14 and TRBJ1-3; no definite D call. V lost 3 bases to trimming and J lost 2 bases, with 8 bases between them. This CDR3 is 14 amino acids long. CDR1 is SGHDN and CDR2 is FVKESK in the germline V gene. The CDR3 nucleotides are TGTGCCAGCAGCCAGAGACTTGCTGGAAACACCATATATTTT. Translated, it gives CASSQRLAGNTIYF.

The chain links TRBV27 to TRBJ2-5; unclear D gene. Germline V lookup: CDR1 MNHEY, CDR2 SMNVEV (reference sequence). With 3 bases removed from V and 3 bases from J, the gap between germline ends came to 8 bases. This CDR3 has 13 amino acids. For the CDR3, the DNA is TGTGCCAGCAGTTTGGCCCAGGAAGAGACCCAGTACTTC. As protein: CASSLAQEETQYF.

This clone occurred a few times. The chain couples TRBV28 to TRBJ2-5; no firm D call. The V and J ends lost 6 bases and 2 bases respectively, with 19 bases between them. The CDR3 has 16 amino acids. Germline V gene data show CDR1 as MDHEN and CDR2 as SYDVKM. DNA for the CDR3: TGTGCCAGCAGCTCCTCATGGGCGGCGGTTCAAGAGACCCAGTACTTC. It codes for CASSSSWAAVQETQYF.

V and J are TRBV5-1 and TRBJ2-1; 12 bases are shared with TRBD2. CDR1 is SGHRS, CDR2 YFSETQ, per germline. The length of the CDR3 is 16 residues. V lost 2 bases, J lost 6 bases, and 6 bases stayed unmatched. The CDR3 DNA reads TGCGCCAGCAGCTTTCACCGACTAGCGGGAGCCAATGAGCAGTTCTTC. Translating gives CASSFHRLAGANEQFF.

The table lists this clone with a count of one. This chain links TRBV14 with TRBJ2-3; 9 nucleotides match TRBD2. The CDR3 extends over 19 amino acids. V gave up 0 bases and J gave up 2 bases; unmatched junction bases: 12. Germline values: CDR1 SGHDN, CDR2 FVKESK. This CDR3 is CASSQESELIAGVTDTQYF. The CDR3 coding sequence is TGTGCCAGCAGCCAAGAATCTGAGTTGATAGCGGGAGTCACAGATACGCAGTATTTT.

The chain employs TRBV6-1 and TRBJ1-3; D possibly corresponds to TRBD1 (6 bases). The V end lost 1 base, the J end lost 1 base, and 17 bases lay between the germline ends. CDR3 length: 18 residues. CDR1 MNHNS and CDR2 SASEGT come from the germline V gene. The CDR3 here is CASSEDPGGPVSGNTIYF. CDR3 bases: TGTGCCAGCAGTGAAGACCCCGGGGGGCCGGTATCTGGAAACACCATATATTTT.

The chain combines TRBV28 with TRBJ2-5; no clear D. The germline CDR1 and CDR2 sequences are MDHEN and SYDVKM. V lost 4 bases to trimming and J lost 2 bases, with 8 bases between them. The CDR3 consists of 13 residues. CDR3 residues: CASSSWSQETQYF. In nucleotides, the CDR3 is TGTGCCAGCAGTTCGTGGAGTCAAGAGACCCAGTACTTC.

The CDR3 DNA is TGTGCCAGCAGCTCCACTAGCGGCTCCTACAATGAGCAGTTCTTC. Protein product: CASSSTSGSYNEQFF. The genes are TRBV7-8 and TRBJ2-1, with 8 bases fitting TRBD2. The CDR3 contains 15 residues. The germline CDR1 and CDR2 sequences are SGHVS and FQNEAQ. V dropped 4 bases and J dropped 0; count of bases not matched to a gene: 2.

The chain couples TRBV7-8 to TRBJ2-1; 9 bases match TRBD2. Germline lookup yields CDR1 SGHVS and CDR2 FQNEAQ. The CDR3 extends over 15 amino acids. The trim removed 2 bases at V and 5 bases at J, leaving 4 bases unmatched. In DNA, the CDR3 is TGTGCCAGCAGCTTATGGCTAGCGGGGAACAATGAGCAGTTCTTC. Amino acids: CASSLWLAGNNEQFF.

V usage is TRBV2 and J usage is TRBJ1-1; D possibly corresponds to TRBD1 (5 bases). The V end lost 0 bases, the J end lost 8 bases, and 13 bases lay between the germline ends. Germline values: CDR1 SNHLY, CDR2 FYNNEI. The CDR3 length is 14 residues. The CDR3 reads CASSEAVGTPEAFF. The CDR3 DNA reads as TGTGCCAGCAGTGAAGCAGTGGGGACTCCCGAAGCTTTCTTT.

The chain couples TRBV6-5 to TRBJ2-1; no clear D. Germline V gives CDR1 MNHEY, CDR2 SVGAGI. Trimming left V 6 bases short and J 8 bases short, with 8 bases between. CDR3 length equals 11 residues. CDR3 sequence (DNA): TGTGCCAGCAGCCGAGCTGATGAGCAGTTCTTC. This gives the protein CASSRADEQFF.

This chain connects TRBV6-6 to TRBJ1-2; D is possibly TRBD1 (6 bases). The CDR3 contains 14 residues. Germline loops: CDR1 MNHNY, CDR2 SVGAGI (reference sequence). Trimming stripped 7 bases from V and 0 bases from J, with 12 bases between. This chain's CDR3 is CASTGRTANYGYTF. Here the CDR3 DNA reads TGTGCCAGCACCGGAAGGACAGCTAACTATGGCTACACCTTC.

The gene calls are TRBV7-3 and TRBJ1-2; D is undetermined. Per germline, CDR1 SGHTA and CDR2 FQGTGA. This CDR3 region has 15 residues. The germline V and J ends were trimmed by 5 bases and 5 bases, with 18 bases remaining between them. The CDR3 protein is CASSPTGGEIYGYTF. For the CDR3, the DNA is TGTGCCAGCAGCCCCACCGGCGGGGAGATATATGGCTACACCTTC.